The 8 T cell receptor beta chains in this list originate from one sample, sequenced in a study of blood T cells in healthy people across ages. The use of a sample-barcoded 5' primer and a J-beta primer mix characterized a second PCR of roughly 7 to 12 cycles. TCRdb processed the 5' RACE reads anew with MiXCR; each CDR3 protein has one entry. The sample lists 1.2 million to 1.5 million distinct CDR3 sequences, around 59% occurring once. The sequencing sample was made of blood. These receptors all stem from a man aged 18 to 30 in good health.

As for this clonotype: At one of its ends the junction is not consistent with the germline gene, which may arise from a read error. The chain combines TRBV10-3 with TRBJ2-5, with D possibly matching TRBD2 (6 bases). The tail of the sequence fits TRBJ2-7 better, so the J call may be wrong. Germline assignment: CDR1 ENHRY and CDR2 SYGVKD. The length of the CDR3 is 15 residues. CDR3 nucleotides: TGTGCCATCGGTGAGTCGAACGGGGGAGCGGACGAGCAGTACTTC. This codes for CAIGESNGGADEQYF.

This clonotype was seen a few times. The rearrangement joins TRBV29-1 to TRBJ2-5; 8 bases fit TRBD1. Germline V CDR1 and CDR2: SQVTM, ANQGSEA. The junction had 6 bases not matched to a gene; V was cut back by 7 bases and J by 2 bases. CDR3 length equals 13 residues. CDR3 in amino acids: CSGRTGNQETQYF. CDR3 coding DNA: TGCAGCGGACGGACAGGGAATCAAGAGACCCAGTACTTC.

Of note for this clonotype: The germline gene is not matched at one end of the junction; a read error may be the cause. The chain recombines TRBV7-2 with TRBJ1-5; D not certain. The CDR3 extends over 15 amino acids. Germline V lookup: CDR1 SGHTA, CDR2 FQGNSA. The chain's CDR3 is CVSSLSMGKDQPQHF. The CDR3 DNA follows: TGTGTCAGCAGCTTAAGCATGGGGAAAGATCAGCCCCAGCATTTT.

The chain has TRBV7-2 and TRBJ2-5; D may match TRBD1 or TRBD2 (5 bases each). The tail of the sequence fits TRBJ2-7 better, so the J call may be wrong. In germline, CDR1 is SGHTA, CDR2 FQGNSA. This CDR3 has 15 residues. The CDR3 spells CASSFSVGERHEQYF. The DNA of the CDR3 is TGTGCCAGCAGCTTTTCTGTGGGGGAGCGACACGAGCAGTACTTC.

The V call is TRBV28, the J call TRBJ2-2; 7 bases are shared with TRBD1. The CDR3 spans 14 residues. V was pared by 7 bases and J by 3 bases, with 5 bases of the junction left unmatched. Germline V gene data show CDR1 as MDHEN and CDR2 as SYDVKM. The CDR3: CASILTGDTGELFF. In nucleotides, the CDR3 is TGTGCCAGCATTCTTACAGGGGACACCGGGGAGCTGTTTTTT.

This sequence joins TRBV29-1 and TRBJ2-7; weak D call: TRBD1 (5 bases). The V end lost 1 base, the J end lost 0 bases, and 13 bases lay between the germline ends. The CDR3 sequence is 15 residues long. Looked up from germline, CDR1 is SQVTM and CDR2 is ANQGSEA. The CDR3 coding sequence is TGCAGCGTTGAAGTAGCAGGGCCCCACTCCTACGAGCAGTACTTC. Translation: CSVEVAGPHSYEQYF.

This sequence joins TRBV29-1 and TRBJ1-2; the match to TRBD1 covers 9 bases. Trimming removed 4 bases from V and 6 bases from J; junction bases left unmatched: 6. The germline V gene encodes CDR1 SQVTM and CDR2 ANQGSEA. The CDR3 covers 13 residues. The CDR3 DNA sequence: TGCAGCGTTGTAGGACAGGGGAACGATGGCTACACCTTC. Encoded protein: CSVVGQGNDGYTF. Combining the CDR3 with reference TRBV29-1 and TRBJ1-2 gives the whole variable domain SAVISQKPSRDICQRGTSLTIQCQVDSQVTMMFWYRQQPGQSLTLIATANQGSEATYESGFVIDKFPISRPNLTFSTLTVSNMSPEDSSIYLCSVVGQGNDGYTFGSGTRLTVV.

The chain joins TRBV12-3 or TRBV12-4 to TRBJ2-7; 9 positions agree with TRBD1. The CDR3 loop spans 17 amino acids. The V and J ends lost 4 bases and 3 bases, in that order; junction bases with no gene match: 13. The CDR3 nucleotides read TGTGCCAGCAGTTACTACAGGGGGCGCCTAACCAGCTACGAGCAGTACTTC. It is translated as CASSYYRGRLTSYEQYF.